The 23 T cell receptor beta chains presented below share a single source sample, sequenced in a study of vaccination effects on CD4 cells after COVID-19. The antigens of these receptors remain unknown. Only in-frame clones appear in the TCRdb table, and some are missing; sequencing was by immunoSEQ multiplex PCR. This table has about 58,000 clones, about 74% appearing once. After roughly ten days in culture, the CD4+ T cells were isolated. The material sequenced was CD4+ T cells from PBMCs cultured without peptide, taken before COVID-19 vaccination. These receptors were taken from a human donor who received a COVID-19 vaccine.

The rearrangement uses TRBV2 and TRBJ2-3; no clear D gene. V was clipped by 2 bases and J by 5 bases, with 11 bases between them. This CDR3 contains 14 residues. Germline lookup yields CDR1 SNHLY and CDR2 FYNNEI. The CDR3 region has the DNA TGTGCCAGCAGTGAACTAACAGTGGGAGATACGCAGTATTTT. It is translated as CASSELTVGDTQYF.

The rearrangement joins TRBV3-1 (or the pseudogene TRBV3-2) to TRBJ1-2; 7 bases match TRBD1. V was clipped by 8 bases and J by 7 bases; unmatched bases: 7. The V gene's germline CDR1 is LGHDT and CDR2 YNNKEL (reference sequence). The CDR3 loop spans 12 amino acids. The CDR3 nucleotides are TGTGCCAGCCGCAACACAGGGGCTGGCTACACCTTC. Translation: CASRNTGAGYTF.

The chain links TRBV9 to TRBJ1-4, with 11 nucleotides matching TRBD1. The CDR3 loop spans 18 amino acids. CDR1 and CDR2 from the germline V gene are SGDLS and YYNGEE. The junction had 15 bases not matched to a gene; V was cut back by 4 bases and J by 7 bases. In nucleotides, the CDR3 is TGTGCCAGCAGCACTACCTTGGCCCGGGACAGGGGGAGTGAAAAACTGTTTTTT. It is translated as CASSTTLARDRGSEKLFF.

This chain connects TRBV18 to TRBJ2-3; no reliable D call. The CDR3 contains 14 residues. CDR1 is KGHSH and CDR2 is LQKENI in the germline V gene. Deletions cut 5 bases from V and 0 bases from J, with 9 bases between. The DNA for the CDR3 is TGTGCCAGCTCATCCCGGCCAAGCACAGATACGCAGTATTTT. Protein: CASSSRPSTDTQYF.

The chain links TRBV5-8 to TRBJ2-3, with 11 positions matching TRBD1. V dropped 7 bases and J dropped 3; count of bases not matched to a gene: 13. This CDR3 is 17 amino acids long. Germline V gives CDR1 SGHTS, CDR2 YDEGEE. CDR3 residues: CASPTLPGQGGTDTQYF. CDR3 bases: TGTGCCAGCCCAACTTTACCGGGACAGGGGGGAACAGATACGCAGTATTTT. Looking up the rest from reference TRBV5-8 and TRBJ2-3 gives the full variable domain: EAGVTQSPTHLIKTRGQQATLRCSPISGHTSVYWYQQALGLGLQFLLWYDEGEERNRGNFPPRFSGRQFPNYSSELNVNALELEDSALYLCASPTLPGQGGTDTQYFGPGTRLTVL.

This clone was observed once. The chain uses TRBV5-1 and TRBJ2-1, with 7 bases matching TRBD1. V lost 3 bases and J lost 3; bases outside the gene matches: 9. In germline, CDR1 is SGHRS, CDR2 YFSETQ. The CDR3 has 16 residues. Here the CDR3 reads CASSYRQGQVYNEQFF. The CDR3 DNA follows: TGCGCCAGCAGCTACAGACAGGGTCAGGTCTACAATGAGCAGTTCTTC.

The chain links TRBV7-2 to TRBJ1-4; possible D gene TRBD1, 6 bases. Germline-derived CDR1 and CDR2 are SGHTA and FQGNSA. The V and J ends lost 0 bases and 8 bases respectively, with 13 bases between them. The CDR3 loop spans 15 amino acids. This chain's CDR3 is CASSLAGGLREKLFF. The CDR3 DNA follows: TGTGCCAGCAGCTTAGCAGGGGGGCTGCGAGAAAAACTGTTTTTT.

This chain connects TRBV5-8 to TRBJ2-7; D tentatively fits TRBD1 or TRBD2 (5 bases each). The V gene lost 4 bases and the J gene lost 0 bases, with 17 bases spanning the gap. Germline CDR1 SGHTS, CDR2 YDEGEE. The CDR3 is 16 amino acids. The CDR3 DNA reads TGTGCCAGCAGCCCTGGCGAGGCAGGGAGCTCCTACGAGCAGTACGTC. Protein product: CASSPGEAGSSYEQYV.

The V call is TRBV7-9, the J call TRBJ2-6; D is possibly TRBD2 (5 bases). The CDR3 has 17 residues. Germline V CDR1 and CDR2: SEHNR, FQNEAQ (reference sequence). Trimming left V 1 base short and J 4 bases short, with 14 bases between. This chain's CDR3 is CASSLDGVRVGANVLTF. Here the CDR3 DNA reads TGTGCCAGCAGCTTAGACGGGGTCCGGGTAGGGGCCAACGTCCTGACTTTC.

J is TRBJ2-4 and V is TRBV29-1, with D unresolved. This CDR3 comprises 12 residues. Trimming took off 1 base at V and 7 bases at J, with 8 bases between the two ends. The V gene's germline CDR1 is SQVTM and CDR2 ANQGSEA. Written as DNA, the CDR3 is TGCAGCGTTGAAGCAGGCCCGAACATTCAGTACTTC. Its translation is CSVEAGPNIQYF.

CDR3 bases: TGTGCCAGCAGCTCACGTAAGGGGGGCACAGATACGCAGTATTTT. Protein product: CASSSRKGGTDTQYF. V gene TRBV5-4 combines with J gene TRBJ2-3; a weak D match, TRBD1 (6 bases). The CDR3 is made up of 15 amino acids. Deletions cut 3 bases from V and 1 base from J, with 12 bases between. Per the germline V gene, CDR1 is SGHNT and CDR2 is YYREEE (reference sequence). The whole variable domain, filled in from reference TRBV5-4 and TRBJ2-3, reads ETGVTQSPTHLIKTRGQQVTLRCSSQSGHNTVSWYQQALGQGPQFIFQYYREEENGRGNFPPRFSGLQFPNYSSELNVNALELDDSALYLCASSSRKGGTDTQYFGPGTRLTVL.

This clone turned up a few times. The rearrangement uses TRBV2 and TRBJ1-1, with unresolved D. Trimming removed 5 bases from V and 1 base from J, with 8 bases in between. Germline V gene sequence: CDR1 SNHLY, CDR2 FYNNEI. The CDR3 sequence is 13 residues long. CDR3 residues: CASSNRENTEAFF. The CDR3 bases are TGTGCCAGCAGTAACCGGGAGAACACTGAAGCTTTCTTT. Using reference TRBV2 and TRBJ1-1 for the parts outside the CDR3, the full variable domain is EPEVTQTPSHQVTQMGQEVILRCVPISNHLYFYWYRQILGQKVEFLVSFYNNEISEKSEIFDDQFSVERPDGSNFTLKIRSTKLEDSAMYFCASSNRENTEAFFGQGTRLTVV.

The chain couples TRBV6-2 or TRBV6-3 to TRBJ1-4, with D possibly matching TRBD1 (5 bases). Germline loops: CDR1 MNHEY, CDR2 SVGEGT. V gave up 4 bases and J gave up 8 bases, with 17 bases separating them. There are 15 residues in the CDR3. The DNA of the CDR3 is TGTGCCAGCAGTTCAATTCGCCAGGGCGGGGAAAAACTGTTTTTT. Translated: CASSSIRQGGEKLFF.

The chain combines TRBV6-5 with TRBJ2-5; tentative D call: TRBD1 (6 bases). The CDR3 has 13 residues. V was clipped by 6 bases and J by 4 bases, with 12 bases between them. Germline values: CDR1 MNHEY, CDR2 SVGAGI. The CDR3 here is CASRGDTRETQYF. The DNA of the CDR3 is TGTGCCAGCAGAGGGGACACGCGAGAGACCCAGTACTTC.

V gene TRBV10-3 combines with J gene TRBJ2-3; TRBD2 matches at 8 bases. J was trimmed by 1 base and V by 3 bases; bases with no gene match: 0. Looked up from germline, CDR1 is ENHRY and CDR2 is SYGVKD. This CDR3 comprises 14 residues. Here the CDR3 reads CAISEAGGTDTQYF. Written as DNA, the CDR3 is TGTGCCATCAGTGAAGCGGGGGGCACAGATACGCAGTATTTT.

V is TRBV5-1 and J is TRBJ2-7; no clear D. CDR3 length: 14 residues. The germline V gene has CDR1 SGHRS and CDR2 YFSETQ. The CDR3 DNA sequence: TGCGCCAGCGGCTTGTCCCCCGTTACCTACGAGCAGTACGTC. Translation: CASGLSPVTYEQYV.

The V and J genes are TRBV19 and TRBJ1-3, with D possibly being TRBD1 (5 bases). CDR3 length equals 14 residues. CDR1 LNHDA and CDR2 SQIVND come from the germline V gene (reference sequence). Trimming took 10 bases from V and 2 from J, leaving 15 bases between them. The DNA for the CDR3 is TGTGCCACTCATACCGGGACGGCTGGAAACACCATATATTTT. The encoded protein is CATHTGTAGNTIYF.

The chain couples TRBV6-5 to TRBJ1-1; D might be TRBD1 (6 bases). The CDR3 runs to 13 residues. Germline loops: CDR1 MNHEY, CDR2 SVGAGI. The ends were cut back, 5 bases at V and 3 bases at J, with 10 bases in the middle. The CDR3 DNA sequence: TGTGCCAGCAGTACCCAGGGGTACACTGAAGCTTTCTTT. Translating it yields CASSTQGYTEAFF.

The CDR3 sequence: CASSPPGTGSEKLFF. The DNA for the CDR3 is TGTGCCAGCAGCCCCCCCGGGACAGGATCTGAAAAACTGTTTTTT. The rearrangement joins TRBV3-1 (or the pseudogene TRBV3-2) to TRBJ1-4; 8 nucleotides agree with TRBD1. The CDR3 length is 15 residues. The V gene end was trimmed by 4 bases and the J gene end by 7 bases; junction bases not matched to a gene: 8. The germline V gene encodes CDR1 LGHDT and CDR2 YNNKEL (reference sequence).

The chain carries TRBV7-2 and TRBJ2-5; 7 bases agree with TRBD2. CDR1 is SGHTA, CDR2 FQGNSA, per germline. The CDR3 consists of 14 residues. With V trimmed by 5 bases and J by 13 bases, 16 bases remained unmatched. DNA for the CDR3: TGTGCCAGCAGCCCCCTCACTTATGGGGGGGAGTGGTACTTC. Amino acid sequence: CASSPLTYGGEWYF.

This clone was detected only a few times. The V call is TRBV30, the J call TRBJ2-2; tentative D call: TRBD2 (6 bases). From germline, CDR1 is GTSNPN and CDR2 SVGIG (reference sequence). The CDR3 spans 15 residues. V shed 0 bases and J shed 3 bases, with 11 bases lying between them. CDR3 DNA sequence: TGTGCCTGGAGTGTAAGGACGGGGGACACCGGGGAGCTGTTTTTT. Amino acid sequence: CAWSVRTGDTGELFF.

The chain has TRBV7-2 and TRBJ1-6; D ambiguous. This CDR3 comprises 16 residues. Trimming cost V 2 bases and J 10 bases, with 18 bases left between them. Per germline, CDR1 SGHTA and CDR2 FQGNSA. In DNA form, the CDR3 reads TGTGCCAGCAGCTTAAATACTCGGGGAGAGCGGTCACCCCTCCACTTT. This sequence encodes CASSLNTRGERSPLHF.

This chain's CDR3 is CASRGDEGSEQYV. CDR3 nucleotide sequence: TGTGCCAGCAGGGGGGACGAGGGGTCCGAGCAGTACGTC. The rearrangement joins TRBV21-1 to TRBJ2-7. TRBV21-1 is a pseudogene. The CDR3 runs 13 residues.